The rows below give T cell receptor beta chains drawn from one sample of a study of control samples from healthy donors and cancer patients. Profiled with immunoSEQ multiplex PCR; TCRdb holds only in-frame clones, not every one. Of 90,000 to 100,000 clones listed, about four fifths are singletons. What was sequenced was blood. The receptors originated from a young woman in good health. Both conserved end residues are part of each CDR3.

cdr3_aa	v_call	cdr3_length	j_call
CATSRDPGQGSPGANVLTF	TRBV15	19	TRBJ2-6
CASSQASGTSNEKLFF	TRBV3-1/TRBV3-2	16	TRBJ1-4
CASSRGRERETQYF	TRBV7-8	14	TRBJ2-5
CASSQAWTGSYGYTF	TRBV3-1/TRBV3-2	15	TRBJ1-2
CASTRGTRIPNEQFF	TRBV2	15	TRBJ2-1
CASSLIGQSSYEQYF	TRBV5-8	15	TRBJ2-7
CASRDRGDNQPQHF	TRBV6-5	14	TRBJ1-5
CASSYGSAYYGYTF	TRBV6-5	14	TRBJ1-2
CASSQGTGLPQPQHF	TRBV7-2	15	TRBJ1-5
CAWSVQGEGSGNTIYF	TRBV30	16	TRBJ1-3
CASSLALDNEQFF	TRBV5-4	13	TRBJ2-1
CASSYAGTGNYEQYF	TRBV6-6	15	TRBJ2-7
CASRPGPMNTEAFF	TRBV11-2	14	TRBJ1-1
CASSLSGGAYNEQFF	TRBV6-2/TRBV6-3	15	TRBJ2-1
CASSSRRDQPQHF	TRBV11-1	13	TRBJ1-5
CASSVGLAGGQDEQFF	TRBV6-1	16	TRBJ2-1
CASSLKTSGGASETQYF	TRBV7-9	17	TRBJ2-5
CASSLESDSNQPQHF	TRBV4-1	15	TRBJ1-5
CASGPLGGKEQFF	TRBV12-3/TRBV12-4	13	TRBJ2-1
CASSQDEETQYF	TRBV12-3/TRBV12-4	12	TRBJ2-5
CASSGTGVNTGELFF	TRBV19	15	TRBJ2-2
CASSIGLAGSSYEQYF	TRBV9	16	TRBJ2-7
CASSRTGRVEQYF	TRBV5-6	13	TRBJ2-7
CASSISQTGELFF	TRBV19	13	TRBJ2-2
CASRGGTSGSYNEQFF	TRBV7-2	16	TRBJ2-1
CASSVRDSINYGYTF	TRBV5-1	15	TRBJ1-2
CATSRVPGSSYNSPLHF	TRBV15	17	TRBJ1-6
CASTLDRANEKLFF	TRBV6-6	14	TRBJ1-4
CASSVGGPYSNQPQHF	TRBV2	16	TRBJ1-5
CARPKHRDRKETQYF	TRBV11-3	15	TRBJ2-5
CASSLGLATDTQYF	TRBV18	14	TRBJ2-3
CATSDFRDGYNEQFF	TRBV24-1	15	TRBJ2-1
CATRAPGHSSGNTIYF	TRBV15	16	TRBJ1-3
CASRGDRGLQWGYTF	TRBV7-8	15	TRBJ1-2
CASSSTYMTGDTEAFF	TRBV5-1	16	TRBJ1-1
CASSLGSAQGGIHEQYF	TRBV11-2	17	TRBJ2-7
CASRGTGYNEQFF	TRBV12-3/TRBV12-4	13	TRBJ2-1
CASSQGLSAKNIQYF	TRBV3-1/TRBV3-2	15	TRBJ2-4
CASSLGQLGQGEQYF	TRBV5-1	15	TRBJ2-7
CAWSANTRTGLYGYTF	TRBV30	16	TRBJ1-2
CASSPIGTVRSTDTQYF	TRBV18	17	TRBJ2-3
CASSLGMGTGGAYNEQFF	TRBV7-8	18	TRBJ2-1
CATSDSGGGEPQHF	TRBV24-1	14	TRBJ1-5
CASSLESAGITDTQYF	TRBV11-3	16	TRBJ2-3
CASSWETGAGSEAFF	TRBV5-4	15	TRBJ1-1
CASSIDGVSSYNEQFF	TRBV19	16	TRBJ2-1
CASGGVSWDTGELFF	TRBV10-1	15	TRBJ2-2
CASTAGTGGLGELFF	TRBV6-5	15	TRBJ2-2
CASSEAVTGGYEKLFF	TRBV6-1	16	TRBJ1-4
CASSEDRTDTQYF	TRBV18	13	TRBJ2-3
CAWKSYGSSYEQYF	TRBV30	14	TRBJ2-7